This passage covers 21 T cell receptor beta chains from one sample sequenced in a study of PD-L1 blockade in urothelial cancer. The method was immunoSEQ multiplex PCR; TCRdb's version includes in-frame clones alone and lacks a portion of them. The sample consists of 130,000 or so clones, 84% of them appearing once. Noted time point: pretreatment peripheral blood. The sample here was PBMCs, taken around atezolizumab (anti-PD-L1) treatment. The receptor source for this set is a man aged 50-60 years with urothelial cancer.

The count of this clone is one. The chain uses TRBV27 and TRBJ1-1; no definite D call. V was shortened by 11 bases and J by 5 bases, with 15 bases between the two germline ends. CDR1 and CDR2 (germline): MNHEY, SMNVEV (reference sequence). The CDR3 totals 12 residues. The CDR3 region has the DNA TGTGCCGGCGACGGATACGGGACTGAAGCTTTCTTT. As protein: CAGDGYGTEAFF.

The V call is TRBV9, the J call TRBJ1-1; D not certain. Trimming stripped 1 base from V and 5 bases from J, with 9 bases between. The CDR3 is made up of 13 amino acids. Per germline, CDR1 SGDLS and CDR2 YYNGEE. The DNA for the CDR3 is TGTGCCAGCAGCGTACAGGAGGTGACTGAAGCTTTCTTT. Residues: CASSVQEVTEAFF. Together with reference TRBV9 and TRBJ1-1, the CDR3 gives the full variable domain: DSGVTQTPKHLITATGQRVTLRCSPRSGDLSVYWYQQSLDQGLQFLIQYYNGEERAKGNILERFSAQQFPDLHSELNLSSLELGDSALYFCASSVQEVTEAFFGQGTRLTVV.

The chain joins TRBV7-9 to TRBJ1-2; D is ambiguous. V lost 6 bases, J lost 2 bases, and 10 bases lay in between. Germline V gene sequence: CDR1 SEHNR, CDR2 FQNEAQ (reference sequence). The CDR3 totals 13 residues. DNA for the CDR3: TGTGCCAGCAGTCTCGCGGGGAACTATGGCTACACCTTC. Protein sequence: CASSLAGNYGYTF.

This clone showed up just a few times. The CDR3 DNA reads TGTGCTAGTGCTGGCGGGGGGGATACGCAGTATTTT. It codes for CASAGGGDTQYF. The chain couples TRBV12-5 to TRBJ2-3, with 8 bases fitting TRBD2. V shed 7 bases, J shed 6 bases, and the junction held 3 bases outside the gene matches. The CDR3 is 12 amino acids. Germline CDR1 LGHNT, CDR2 FRNRAP.

V is TRBV19 and J is TRBJ1-5; a weak D match, TRBD1 (5 bases). The V gene lost 5 bases and the J gene lost 5 bases, with 13 bases spanning the gap. Germline CDR1 and CDR2: LNHDA and SQIVND (reference sequence). The length of the CDR3 is 14 residues. The CDR3, as DNA: TGTGCCAGTAGTCCTCGGGGGTTCGATCAGCCCCAGCATTTT. Protein sequence: CASSPRGFDQPQHF.

This chain links TRBV28 with TRBJ1-1; D is possibly TRBD1 (5 bases). The CDR3 contains 11 residues. Germline loops: CDR1 MDHEN, CDR2 SYDVKM. The chain's CDR3 is CAPLGGAEAFF. The CDR3, as DNA: TGTGCGCCTCTGGGAGGGGCTGAAGCTTTCTTT.

As concerns this clone: Compared with germline, one end of the junction differs, possibly owing to a read error. The J gene is TRBJ2-2, the V gene TRBV7-7; 8 positions match TRBD1. Germline V gene sequence: CDR1 SSHAT, CDR2 FNYEAQ (reference sequence). The CDR3 length is 14 residues. The CDR3 sequence: CASSIHRGSGELFF. Written as DNA, the CDR3 is TGTGCTAGCAGCATACACAGGGGGTCCGGGGAGCTGTTTTTT.

V usage is TRBV7-9 and J usage is TRBJ2-1, with a tentative D call TRBD1 (6 bases). The V gene lost 5 bases and the J gene lost 8 bases, with 22 bases spanning the gap. CDR1 is SEHNR and CDR2 is FQNEAQ in the germline V gene (reference sequence). The length of the CDR3 is 16 residues. CDR3 nucleotide sequence: TGTGCCAGCAGCGAGGCCAGGGGCGAAACTCCGTATGAGCAGTTCTTC. Amino acid sequence: CASSEARGETPYEQFF.

This chain uses TRBV18 with TRBJ2-2; 8 nucleotides agree with TRBD1. Trimming removed 1 base from V and 15 bases from J; junction bases left unmatched: 4. This CDR3 spans 12 amino acids. Germline V gives CDR1 KGHSH, CDR2 LQKENI. CDR3 bases: TGTGCCAGCTCACCACGGGACAGGAGGTTGTTTTTT. Amino acid sequence: CASSPRDRRLFF.

The chain is built from TRBV18 and TRBJ2-3; 12 nucleotides match TRBD2. The CDR3 sequence is 15 residues long. V lost 3 bases, J lost 6 bases, and 4 bases stayed unmatched. Germline V CDR1 and CDR2: KGHSH, LQKENI. The CDR3, as DNA: TGTGCCAGCTCACCCGGACTAGCGGGATTTGATACGCAGTATTTT. Translating gives CASSPGLAGFDTQYF.

CDR3 sequence: CASTPVAGGWETQYF. Here the CDR3 DNA reads TGCGCCAGCACTCCAGTAGCGGGAGGATGGGAGACCCAGTACTTC. The V and J genes are TRBV10-2 and TRBJ2-5, with 10 bases fitting TRBD2. Unmatched junction bases numbered 10, after V lost 7 bases and J lost 5 bases. This CDR3 has 15 amino acids. In germline, CDR1 is WSHSY, CDR2 SAAADI.

This clone was found once. This chain links TRBV7-3 with TRBJ2-1; 15 bases are a match to TRBD2. CDR1 is SGHTA, CDR2 FQGTGA, per germline. Losses at the gene ends were 5 bases for V and 8 bases for J; bases not matched to a gene: 7. CDR3 length: 16 residues. The CDR3 here is CASSAGLAGGGDEQFF. The CDR3 coding sequence is TGTGCCAGCAGCGCGGGACTAGCGGGAGGAGGGGATGAGCAGTTCTTC.

The V and J genes are TRBV2 and TRBJ1-1; 8 bases agree with TRBD1. Germline V lookup: CDR1 SNHLY, CDR2 FYNNEI. With V trimmed by 7 bases and J by 6 bases, 7 bases remained unmatched. CDR3 length equals 13 residues. CDR3 in amino acids: CASIRGLASEAFF. CDR3 bases: TGTGCCAGCATCAGGGGGCTTGCCTCTGAAGCTTTCTTT.

This chain links TRBV29-1 with TRBJ2-5; perhaps TRBD1 as D (6 bases). V shed 3 bases and J shed 4 bases, with 9 bases lying between them. This CDR3 comprises 12 residues. Germline V CDR1 and CDR2: SQVTM, ANQGSEA. The CDR3 spells CSVDGGLETQYF. The DNA for the CDR3 is TGCAGCGTTGATGGGGGCCTAGAGACCCAGTACTTC. The full variable domain, with the rest looked up from reference TRBV29-1 and TRBJ2-5, is SAVISQKPSRDICQRGTSLTIQCQVDSQVTMMFWYRQQPGQSLTLIATANQGSEATYESGFVIDKFPISRPNLTFSTLTVSNMSPEDSSIYLCSVDGGLETQYFGPGTRLLVL.

The V call is TRBV30, the J call TRBJ2-2; 10 bases match TRBD2. This CDR3 spans 15 amino acids. The germline gives CDR1 GTSNPN, CDR2 SVGIG (reference sequence). Trimming cost V 2 bases and J 7 bases; bases outside gene matches: 7. CDR3 nucleotides: TGTGCCTGGAGTACCCTAGCGGGAGCGGGCGGGGAGCTGTTTTTT. As protein: CAWSTLAGAGGELFF.

The chain joins TRBV2 to TRBJ1-2, with 8 bases matching TRBD1. The CDR3 has 14 amino acids. Germline CDR1 and CDR2: SNHLY and FYNNEI. Germline trimming cut 2 bases from V and 7 bases from J; bases unmatched to any gene: 6. The CDR3 DNA follows: TGTGCCAGCAGTGAATTTCAGGGGGCGACTGGCTACACCTTC. As protein: CASSEFQGATGYTF.

This chain connects TRBV7-9 to TRBJ2-1; D not resolved. Trimming pared 1 base from V and 2 bases from J, leaving 15 bases between. There are 17 residues in the CDR3. Germline loops: CDR1 SEHNR, CDR2 FQNEAQ (reference sequence). The CDR3 sequence is CASSLGNVAPTYNEQFF. CDR3 bases: TGTGCCAGCAGCTTAGGAAATGTAGCTCCTACCTACAATGAGCAGTTCTTC.

The chain carries TRBV5-5 and TRBJ1-3, with TRBD1 matching over 7 bases. There are 15 residues in the CDR3. J was trimmed by 4 bases and V by 0 bases; bases with no gene match: 4. CDR1 SGHKS and CDR2 YYEKEE come from the germline V gene (reference sequence). CDR3: CASSLEGQSGNTIYF. The CDR3 DNA reads as TGTGCCAGCAGCTTGGAGGGACAGTCCGGAAACACCATATATTTT.

This chain connects TRBV27 to TRBJ2-7; the match to TRBD2 covers 7 bases. J gave up 2 bases and V 6 bases, and 10 bases lay outside the gene matches. Germline CDR1 reads MNHEY; CDR2 reads SMNVEV (reference sequence). The CDR3 sequence is 15 residues long. The CDR3 coding sequence is TGTGCCAGCAGGGGTTTGCGGGGAGGGACCTACGAGCAGTACTTC. Protein: CASRGLRGGTYEQYF.

The chain recombines TRBV6-1 with TRBJ1-6, with D unclear. Per germline, CDR1 MNHNS and CDR2 SASEGT. This CDR3 has 15 residues. V lost 3 bases to trimming and J lost 10 bases, with 16 bases between them. CDR3 DNA: TGTGCCAGCAGTGACCGGACTATTGAGAACTCACCCCTCCACTTT. Encoded protein: CASSDRTIENSPLHF.

This clone has just a few counts. V and J are TRBV5-1 and TRBJ2-3; tentative D call: TRBD2 (6 bases). Trimming cost V 0 bases and J 5 bases, with 7 bases left between them. The CDR3 consists of 13 residues. CDR1 is SGHRS and CDR2 is YFSETQ in the germline V gene. CDR3 nucleotides: TGCGCCAGCAGCTTGGGAGCGGGAGATACGCAGTATTTT. It is translated as CASSLGAGDTQYF.